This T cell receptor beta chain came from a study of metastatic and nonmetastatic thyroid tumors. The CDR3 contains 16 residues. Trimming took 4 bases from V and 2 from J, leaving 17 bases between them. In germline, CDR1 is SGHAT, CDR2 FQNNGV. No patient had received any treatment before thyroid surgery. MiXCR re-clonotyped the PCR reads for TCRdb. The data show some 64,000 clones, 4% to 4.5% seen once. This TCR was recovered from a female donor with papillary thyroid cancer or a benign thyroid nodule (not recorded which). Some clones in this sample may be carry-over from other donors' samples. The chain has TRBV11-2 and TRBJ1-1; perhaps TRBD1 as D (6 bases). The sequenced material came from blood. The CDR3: CASSSGETGSNTEAFF. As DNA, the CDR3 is TGTGCCAGCAGCTCCGGGGAGACAGGCTCTAACACTGAAGCTTTCTTT.